The clone carrying this T cell receptor (beta chain) was seen a handful of times. Its cognate antigen is unknown. Germline loops: CDR1 SGHDT, CDR2 YYEEEE. The CDR3 consists of 13 residues. The sample belongs to a study of T cells after yellow fever vaccination. Regarding the study as a whole: CD4 and CD8 compartments shared a small share of clonotypes. Researchers cautioned that FACS-sorted repertoires could harbor abundant clonotypes contaminating from the bulk population. Detected again after the booster were most primary-vaccination clones, at roughly 95% CD4 and approximately 90% CD8.

Making TCR cDNA involved 5'RACE template switching, which added UMIs and a universal primer site. TCRdb re-called the 5' RACE reads through MiXCR, storing one row per CDR3 protein. This sample has 250,000 to 300,000 distinct CDR3 sequences; approximately 5.2% occur once, and the top ten carry roughly 3.5%. Material: CD4+ T cells sorted from PBMCs, obtained on the day of the yellow fever booster vaccination. The chain is built from TRBV5-6 and TRBJ2-3; 10 bases are a match to TRBD1. This receptor was identified in a man aged 18 to 30 who received the YFV17D yellow fever vaccine. CDR3 sequence reads: CGTGTGVTDTQYF. The CDR3 bases are TGTGGAACAGGGACAGGGGTTACAGATACGCAGTATTTT. The full variable domain, rest sourced from reference TRBV5-6 and TRBJ2-3, is DAGVTQSPTHLIKTRGQQVTLRCSPKSGHDTVSWYQQALGQGPQFIFQYYEEEERQRGNFPDRFSGHQFPNYSSELNVNALLLGDSALYLCGTGTGVTDTQYFGPGTRLTVL.